These 13 T cell receptor beta chains were sequenced from one sample in a study of patients and donors after allogeneic stem cell transplantation. MiXCR, run by TCRdb on the RT-PCR reads, gives a single entry per CDR3 protein. The sample lists approximately 430,000 distinct CDR3 sequences, roughly 16% occurring once. Sequenced material: blood, either unsorted or a sorted T cell fraction (not recorded which). Receptors originate from a human donor who was either an allogeneic HSCT recipient or a stem cell or donor lymphocyte infusion donor (not recorded which). It is not recorded whose cells these are; they may come from a transplant donor.

V gene TRBV25-1 combines with J gene TRBJ2-6; D gene uncertain. CDR1 and CDR2 from the germline V gene are MGHDK and SYGVNS. Trimming shortened V by 7 bases and J by 4 bases, and 20 bases separated the two germline ends. The CDR3 covers 17 residues. CDR3 DNA sequence: TGTGCCAGCAAGCCCCCGACTGTACCTGGAGGGGCCAACGTCCTGACTTTC. Translating it yields CASKPPTVPGGANVLTF.

J is TRBJ2-2 and V is TRBV5-1; tentatively, D is TRBD2 (6 bases). V was cut by 4 bases and J by 5 bases, with 15 bases left in between. The germline V gene encodes CDR1 SGHRS and CDR2 YFSETQ. This CDR3 contains 15 residues. In nucleotides, the CDR3 is TGCGCCAGCAGCCATCCGGGGGAACCTACCGGGGAGCTGTTTTTT. Translated: CASSHPGEPTGELFF.

This clonotype came up a few times. This rearrangement joins TRBV10-3 to TRBJ2-7; the match to TRBD1 covers 8 bases. The CDR3 totals 14 residues. The trim removed 6 bases at V and 6 bases at J, leaving 10 bases unmatched. Germline-derived CDR1 and CDR2 are ENHRY and SYGVKD. CDR3 coding DNA: TGTGCCATCAGCCCTGACAGGGGAGGATTCGAGCAGTACTTC. Protein: CAISPDRGGFEQYF.

The chain combines TRBV20-1 with TRBJ2-1; TRBD2 aligns across 7 bases. This CDR3 region has 13 residues. Germline CDR1 DFQATT, CDR2 SNEGSKA (reference sequence). The CDR3 here is CSLLRFRGDEQFF. CDR3 bases: TGCAGCCTACTAAGGTTCCGGGGGGATGAGCAGTTCTTC.

The rearrangement links TRBV3-1 to TRBJ2-3; 12 nucleotides match TRBD2. Losses at the gene ends were 4 bases for V and 1 base for J; bases not matched to a gene: 9. The CDR3 loop spans 18 amino acids. Germline CDR1 LGHDT, CDR2 YNNKEL (reference sequence). For the CDR3, the DNA is TGTGCCAGCAGCCCTCGACTAGCGGGAGTCGCGGGCACAGATACGCAGTATTTT. Translated: CASSPRLAGVAGTDTQYF.

This clonotype was detected many times. V usage is TRBV20-1 and J usage is TRBJ1-5; 7 bases align to TRBD1. The CDR3 has 18 residues. The germline V gene encodes CDR1 DFQATT and CDR2 SNEGSKA (reference sequence). V shed 2 bases, J shed 5 bases, and the junction held 18 bases outside the gene matches. The CDR3 loop reads CSARSLPSPGQRDQPQHF. CDR3 DNA sequence: TGCAGTGCTAGATCTCTCCCCTCCCCGGGACAGAGGGATCAGCCCCAGCATTTT.

The chain links TRBV6-5 to TRBJ2-1, with D perhaps matching TRBD1 (5 bases). V was cut by 3 bases and J by 9 bases, with 15 bases left in between. Per the germline V gene, CDR1 is MNHEY and CDR2 is SVGAGI. This CDR3 spans 14 amino acids. In nucleotides, the CDR3 is TGTGCCAGCAGTTATGACAGCAGGGCCGTTGAGCAGTTCTTC. It encodes CASSYDSRAVEQFF.

This clonotype was seen at least ten times. At one boundary the junction diverges from the germline segment, which might be a read error. V is TRBV4-2 and J is TRBJ1-5; possible D gene TRBD1, 5 bases. Germline CDR1 reads LGHNA; CDR2 reads YNFKEQ. The CDR3 is 15 residues long. As DNA, the CDR3 is TGCGCCAGCAGCCAAGATTCGGGGGGCAATCAGCCCCAGCATTTT. Its translation is CASSQDSGGNQPQHF.

This chain uses TRBV12-5 with TRBJ2-7, with D possibly TRBD1 on 5 matching bases. Deletions cut 3 bases from V and 2 bases from J, with 17 bases between. Germline-derived CDR1 and CDR2 are LGHNT and FRNRAP. CDR3 size: 16 residues. CDR3 protein: CASGFRAGIVTYEQYF. The DNA of the CDR3 is TGTGCTAGTGGTTTTCGAGCAGGGATTGTCACCTACGAGCAGTACTTC.

This clonotype occurred a few times. The chain couples TRBV3-1 to TRBJ1-2; weak D call: TRBD1 (5 bases). This CDR3 contains 15 residues. Deletions cut 4 bases from V and 6 bases from J, with 18 bases between. The germline gives CDR1 LGHDT, CDR2 YNNKEL (reference sequence). The CDR3 sequence is CASSRTTEALDGYTF. In nucleotides, the CDR3 is TGTGCCAGCAGCCGAACGACAGAAGCCCTGGATGGCTACACCTTC.

V and J are TRBV10-2 and TRBJ2-7; D unclear. V lost 3 bases and J lost 7, with 16 bases in between. Germline V gene data show CDR1 as WSHSY and CDR2 as SAAADI. The CDR3 totals 14 residues. The chain's CDR3 is CASSDLAAPREQYF. The CDR3 DNA sequence: TGCGCCAGCAGTGACTTAGCAGCCCCGAGGGAGCAGTACTTC.

V gene TRBV7-9 combines with J gene TRBJ1-6, with TRBD1 matching 10 bases. The V and J ends lost 4 bases and 6 bases, in that order; junction bases with no gene match: 6. Germline lookup yields CDR1 SEHNR and CDR2 FQNEAQ (reference sequence). The CDR3 has 16 amino acids. CDR3 residues: CASSSLRDRGNSPLHF. The CDR3 nucleotides are TGTGCCAGCAGCTCTCTCCGGGACAGGGGTAATTCACCCCTCCACTTT.

The chain recombines TRBV20-1 with TRBJ1-5; a possible D gene is TRBD1 (5 bases). The CDR3 runs 14 residues. V was trimmed by 4 bases and J by 5 bases, leaving 15 bases between them. Germline lookup yields CDR1 DFQATT and CDR2 SNEGSKA (reference sequence). CDR3 nucleotides: TGCAGTGCTAACCGGGACTCTTGGGATCAGCCCCAGCATTTT. It encodes CSANRDSWDQPQHF.